Shown below are 13 T cell receptor beta chains from a single sample sequenced in a study of blood T cell repertoires in COVID-19. Sequencing used immunoSEQ multiplex PCR; TCRdb keeps in-frame clones, though not all of them. The sample records around 370,000 clones, around nine tenths being singletons. Sequenced material: peripheral blood. The receptors originated from a woman aged 18-29 years who had recovered from COVID-19.

V and J are TRBV12-2 and TRBJ2-1; the table's D call TRBD2 went unverified against the DNA. TRBV12-2 is deemed a pseudogene. The CDR3 contains 17 residues. The CDR3 reads CASRLSSGRLSYNEQFF. Here the CDR3 DNA reads TGTGCAAGTCGCCTGAGTAGCGGGAGGCTAAGCTACAATGAGCAGTTCTTC.

The chain joins TRBV11-2 to TRBJ2-3, with D unclear. Trimming removed 2 bases from V and 2 bases from J, with 8 bases in between. Per the germline V gene, CDR1 is SGHAT and CDR2 is FQNNGV. The length of the CDR3 is 14 residues. The CDR3 coding sequence is TGTGCCAGCAGCTTATCTAATCCCACAGATACGCAGTATTTT. This translates into CASSLSNPTDTQYF.

The chain uses TRBV19 and TRBJ2-3; TRBD2 matches at 7 bases. CDR1 and CDR2 (germline): LNHDA, SQIVND (reference sequence). The CDR3 spans 18 residues. The ends lost 8 bases at V and 2 bases at J; junction bases unmatched: 19. Here the CDR3 reads CASALRAGEIPPTDTQYF. The CDR3 nucleotides read TGTGCCAGTGCTCTCCGGGCGGGAGAAATTCCACCCACAGATACGCAGTATTTT. Together with reference TRBV19 and TRBJ2-3, the CDR3 gives the full variable domain: DGGITQSPKYLFRKEGQNVTLSCEQNLNHDAMYWYRQDPGQGLRLIYYSQIVNDFQKGDIAEGYSVSREKKESFPLTVTSAQKNPTAFYLCASALRAGEIPPTDTQYFGPGTRLTVL.

The chain employs TRBV6-1 and TRBJ2-7, with D possibly TRBD2 on 5 matching bases. Trimming took 3 bases from V and 9 from J, leaving 15 bases between them. The germline CDR1 and CDR2 sequences are MNHNS and SASEGT. The CDR3 has 13 amino acids. In DNA form, the CDR3 reads TGTGCCAGCAGTGAGAACTGGGCGCGGGCGCAGTACGTC. Translated: CASSENWARAQYV.

The chain is built from TRBV5-4 and TRBJ2-2; 8 bases fit TRBD1. Germline V gives CDR1 SGHNT, CDR2 YYREEE (reference sequence). This CDR3 is 18 amino acids long. V lost 0 bases to trimming and J lost 2 bases; unmatched junction nucleotides: 9. The CDR3 coding sequence is TGTGCCAGCAGCTTGGGTGGCAGGGGGCATGTCAACACCGGGGAGCTGTTTTTT. Protein product: CASSLGGRGHVNTGELFF.

This clone was seen once. V is TRBV7-8 and J is TRBJ1-5; 12 positions match TRBD1. Trimming removed 6 bases from V and 6 bases from J; junction bases left unmatched: 6. CDR1 is SGHVS and CDR2 is FQNEAQ in the germline V gene. This CDR3 has 15 amino acids. CDR3 coding DNA: TGTGCCAGCAGGGCGGGACAGGGGGCTAGTCAGCCCCAGCATTTT. It translates to CASRAGQGASQPQHF. The variable domain in full, completed from reference TRBV7-8 and TRBJ1-5, reads GAGVSQSPRYKVAKRGQDVALRCDPISGHVSLFWYQQALGQGPEFLTYFQNEAQLDKSGLPSDRFFAERPEGSVSTLKIQRTQQEDSAVYLCASRAGQGASQPQHFGDGTRLSIL.

The chain combines TRBV30 with TRBJ1-5; no clear D. The CDR3 is 14 residues long. CDR1 GTSNPN and CDR2 SVGIG come from the germline V gene (reference sequence). Trimming removed 1 base at V and 0 bases at J, with 7 bases between. The DNA for the CDR3 is TGTGCCTGGAGTGGAGTTAATAGCAATCAGCCCCAGCATTTT. This sequence encodes CAWSGVNSNQPQHF.

The rearrangement links TRBV7-2 to TRBJ2-1; 14 bases fit TRBD2. Germline values: CDR1 SGHTA, CDR2 FQGNSA. The junction had 7 bases not matched to a gene; V was cut back by 5 bases and J by 10 bases. The CDR3 runs to 15 residues. The CDR3 coding sequence is TGTGCCAGCAGCCCAGGGACTAGCGGGAGACAAGAGCAGTTCTTC. It is translated as CASSPGTSGRQEQFF.

This clone was counted between two and nine times. The V call is TRBV7-9, the J call TRBJ2-2, with 8 bases fitting TRBD2. The germline CDR1 and CDR2 sequences are SEHNR and FQNEAQ (reference sequence). The junction had 7 bases not matched to a gene; V was cut back by 4 bases and J by 0 bases. The CDR3 contains 17 residues. In DNA, the CDR3 is TGTGCCAGCAGCTCCACCTTAGCGGGAACGAACACCGGGGAGCTGTTTTTT. Its protein product is CASSSTLAGTNTGELFF. The whole variable domain, remainder taken from reference TRBV7-9 and TRBJ2-2, is DTGVSQNPRHKITKRGQNVTFRCDPISEHNRLYWYRQTLGQGPEFLTYFQNEAQLEKSRLLSDRFSAERPKGSFSTLEIQRTEQGDSAMYLCASSSTLAGTNTGELFFGEGSRLTVL.

The CDR3 sequence is CSASPGQEAFF. The DNA of the CDR3 is TGCAGTGCTAGCCCGGGACAGGAAGCTTTCTTT. The chain carries TRBV20-1 and TRBJ1-1; 7 bases are a match to TRBD1. There are 11 residues in the CDR3. The J segment lost 8 bases and the V segment lost 3 bases, leaving 3 bases of the junction unmatched. CDR1 and CDR2 (germline): DFQATT, SNEGSKA (reference sequence).

The J gene is TRBJ1-1, the V gene TRBV6-5; 7 bases match TRBD1. The CDR3 runs to 14 residues. Germline V lookup: CDR1 MNHEY, CDR2 SVGAGI. V lost 5 bases to trimming and J lost 0 bases; unmatched junction nucleotides: 3. The CDR3 nucleotides are TGTGCCAGCAGTATCAGGGGGTTGAACACTGAAGCTTTCTTT. This codes for CASSIRGLNTEAFF.

The chain joins TRBV11-2 to TRBJ2-1; 7 bases match TRBD2. CDR1 and CDR2 from the germline V gene are SGHAT and FQNNGV. With V trimmed by 5 bases and J by 6 bases, 16 bases remained unmatched. This CDR3 comprises 17 residues. CDR3 region: CASSTWEGPSGGNEQFF. The DNA of the CDR3 is TGTGCCAGCAGCACCTGGGAGGGGCCTTCGGGGGGCAATGAGCAGTTCTTC.

This sequence joins TRBV5-6 and TRBJ2-2, with TRBD1 as a possible D gene (5 bases). The V and J ends lost 5 bases and 2 bases respectively, with 10 bases between them. Germline V gene sequence: CDR1 SGHDT, CDR2 YYEEEE. The CDR3 extends over 14 amino acids. CDR3 DNA: TGTGCCAGCAGACCCGACAGAAACACCGGGGAGCTGTTTTTT. Encoded protein: CASRPDRNTGELFF. The variable domain in full, with the rest retrieved from reference TRBV5-6 and TRBJ2-2, is DAGVTQSPTHLIKTRGQQVTLRCSPKSGHDTVSWYQQALGQGPQFIFQYYEEEERQRGNFPDRFSGHQFPNYSSELNVNALLLGDSALYLCASRPDRNTGELFFGEGSRLTVL.